This T cell receptor (beta chain) appears in the sequencing data of a study of T cell clonality in common variable immunodeficiency. Study conclusions and caveats: Fewer deletions and N-nucleotide insertions were reportedly seen in common variable immunodeficiency TCR beta sequences. CVID patient heterogeneity limited repertoire-clinical complication correlations.

This clone was detected ten times or more. No antigen is known for it. Read coverage stops 3 residues before the CDR3 terminus; the germline J gene supplies the remainder. Caucasian heritage predominated among both patients and controls. Each donor provided roughly 5 to 8 ml of heparinized whole blood. The CDR3 totals 15 residues. The V gene end was trimmed by 5 bases and the J gene end by 4 bases; junction bases not matched to a gene: 5. Measured with immunoSEQ multiplex PCR; TCRdb has only the in-frame clones, and not every one. The specimen has about 40,000 clones, none found just once. The genes are TRBV12-3 or TRBV12-4 and TRBJ1-5; 10 bases fit TRBD1. Material: peripheral blood mononuclear cells. The receptor comes from a person aged 18 to 70 in good health. The part of the CDR3 DNA that was read is TGTGCCAGCAGTACCCGGACAGGGGGAAATCAGCCC. It codes for CASSTRTGGNQP. The complete CDR3 protein is CASSTRTGGNQPQHF.